These 27 T cell receptor beta chains share one sample of origin, sequenced in a study of spatial heterogeneity in lung cancer. Time point of the sample: sample taken at primary tumor resection. TCRdb re-called the 5' RACE reads with MiXCR, one entry per CDR3 protein. Of about 38,000 distinct CDR3 sequences listed, 6% to 8% were seen once; the top ten hold under 30%. The sample here was PBMCs, taken at surgery. The receptors originated from a male donor with early-stage non-small cell lung cancer.

V is TRBV27 and J is TRBJ2-2; 10 bases are a match to TRBD2. The germline gives CDR1 MNHEY, CDR2 SMNVEV (reference sequence). Losses at the gene ends were 7 bases for V and 4 bases for J; bases not matched to a gene: 15. The CDR3 extends over 18 amino acids. The CDR3 DNA reads as TGTGCCAGCACGAAACTGAGCCTAGCGGGAGCTGTCACCGGGGAGCTGTTTTTT. It yields the protein CASTKLSLAGAVTGELFF.

The sample holds many counts of this clonotype. V usage is TRBV7-2 and J usage is TRBJ2-5; possible D gene TRBD2, 6 bases. This CDR3 spans 14 amino acids. Germline V lookup: CDR1 SGHTA, CDR2 FQGNSA. V lost 5 bases to trimming and J lost 1 base, with 11 bases between them. The CDR3 here is CASSIGGTQETQYF. The CDR3 region has the DNA TGTGCCAGCAGCATCGGAGGGACCCAAGAGACCCAGTACTTC.

This clonotype turned up a few times. CDR3 in DNA: TGCGCCAGCAGCCAAGATGGCCCCCAAAGCACAGATACGCAGTATTTT. This codes for CASSQDGPQSTDTQYF. This sequence joins TRBV4-3 and TRBJ2-3; no firm D call. V lost 0 bases, J lost 0 bases, and 10 bases lay in between. CDR1 and CDR2 from the germline V gene are LGHNA and YSLEER. The CDR3 runs to 16 residues.

The chain carries TRBV2 and TRBJ2-2, with unresolved D. The CDR3 has 13 residues. V lost 5 bases and J lost 7, with 11 bases in between. CDR1 SNHLY and CDR2 FYNNEI come from the germline V gene. The CDR3 sequence: CASSIKSLGELFF. CDR3 DNA sequence: TGTGCCAGCAGTATAAAGAGCCTCGGGGAGCTGTTTTTT.

The chain is built from TRBV20-1 and TRBJ2-5, with TRBD2 identical over 12 bases. Trimming at V came to 1 base and at J to 1 base, leaving 16 bases not matched to a gene. The CDR3 runs to 20 residues. Germline-derived CDR1 and CDR2 are DFQATT and SNEGSKA (reference sequence). As DNA, the CDR3 is TGCAGTGCTAGAGCCCGGGGGGGACTAGCGGGCCAGCAGACCCAAGAGACCCAGTACTTC. It specifies CSARARGGLAGQQTQETQYF.

In this sample, this clonotype turned up a few times. V and J are TRBV2 and TRBJ2-1, with D unresolved. Trimming shortened V by 6 bases and J by 5 bases, and 11 bases separated the two germline ends. The CDR3 is 13 amino acids. CDR1 is SNHLY and CDR2 is FYNNEI in the germline V gene. The CDR3 DNA follows: TGTGCCAGCAGCGTCGGTAGGGACAATGAGCAGTTCTTC. It codes for CASSVGRDNEQFF.

This clonotype was counted ten times or more. This rearrangement joins TRBV6-6 to TRBJ2-5, with D unclear. The germline V and J ends were trimmed by 5 bases and 2 bases, with 3 bases remaining between them. The CDR3 is 11 residues long. The V gene's germline CDR1 is MNHNY and CDR2 SVGAGI (reference sequence). The CDR3 is CASSPQETQYF. CDR3 in DNA: TGTGCCAGCAGTCCTCAAGAGACCCAGTACTTC.

The table lists this clonotype with many counts. V and J are TRBV29-1 and TRBJ1-1, with D possibly matching TRBD1 (6 bases). Per the germline V gene, CDR1 is SQVTM and CDR2 is ANQGSEA. The CDR3 length is 12 residues. The germline V and J ends were trimmed by 7 bases and 8 bases, with 17 bases remaining between them. The DNA of the CDR3 is TGCAGCGGCTTCGACAGGCCAAGAGAAGCTTTCTTT. It translates to CSGFDRPREAFF.

The chain links TRBV20-1 to TRBJ2-1; 8 nucleotides align to TRBD1. With 5 bases clipped from V and 6 bases from J, the junction kept 6 bases outside the gene matches. The length of the CDR3 is 13 residues. The germline gives CDR1 DFQATT, CDR2 SNEGSKA (reference sequence). CDR3 DNA: TGCAGTGCTCCGACAGGGGTGATCAATGAGCAGTTCTTC. Protein product: CSAPTGVINEQFF.

Comments on this clonotype: Mismatch with germline at one junction end may stem from a read error. This chain links TRBV5-6 with TRBJ2-1; 15 bases agree with TRBD2. The CDR3 runs to 16 residues. Per germline, CDR1 SGHDT and CDR2 YYEEEE. CDR3 region: CASTLGLAGGRNEQFF. The CDR3 DNA reads as TGTGCCAGCACCTTGGGACTAGCGGGAGGTAGGAATGAGCAGTTCTTC.

This clonotype was counted ten times or more. The V and J genes are TRBV29-1 and TRBJ1-1; 8 bases are a match to TRBD1. CDR1 is SQVTM and CDR2 is ANQGSEA in the germline V gene. Germline trimming cut 3 bases from V and 4 bases from J; bases unmatched to any gene: 7. CDR3 length: 14 amino acids. In DNA, the CDR3 is TGCAGCGTTGATCGGGCAGGGGGCGCCACTGAAGCTTTCTTT. Translating it yields CSVDRAGGATEAFF.

This clonotype was counted ten times or more. The chain joins TRBV5-4 to TRBJ2-3; 10 bases align to TRBD2. The V segment lost 4 bases and the J segment 0 bases; nucleotides outside the gene matches: 5. The germline CDR1 and CDR2 sequences are SGHNT and YYREEE (reference sequence). This CDR3 contains 16 residues. The DNA of the CDR3 is TGTGCCAGCAGCCAAGGACTAGCGGCCAGCACAGATACGCAGTATTTT. Amino acid sequence: CASSQGLAASTDTQYF.

This clonotype was seen repeatedly, ten times or more. V is TRBV9 and J is TRBJ2-1; D gene ambiguous. V was pared by 1 base and J by 3 bases, with 8 bases between. The CDR3 spans 14 residues. Germline lookup yields CDR1 SGDLS and CDR2 YYNGEE. The CDR3: CASSVSSIYNEQFF. The CDR3 coding sequence is TGTGCCAGCAGCGTAAGCTCCATCTACAATGAGCAGTTCTTC.

The chain combines TRBV6-5 with TRBJ2-7; D possibly uses TRBD1 or TRBD2 (5 bases each). Trimming took 6 bases from V and 2 from J, leaving 11 bases between them. There are 13 residues in the CDR3. CDR1 MNHEY and CDR2 SVGAGI come from the germline V gene. CDR3 residues: CASRERGPYEQYF. CDR3 sequence (DNA): TGTGCCAGCAGGGAGAGGGGACCCTACGAGCAGTACTTC.

Concerning this clonotype itself: The junction shows a germline mismatch at one end, possibly a read error. J is TRBJ1-1 and V is TRBV7-7, with a possible D match to TRBD1 (5 bases). The germline gives CDR1 SSHAT, CDR2 FNYEAQ (reference sequence). There are 13 residues in the CDR3. CDR3 DNA sequence: TGTGCTAGCAGCTTAGCGTTGGGGGCTGAAGCTTTCTTT. This codes for CASSLALGAEAFF.

The chain couples TRBV20-1 to TRBJ1-5; 11 bases agree with TRBD1. V gave up 2 bases and J gave up 4 bases; unmatched junction bases: 4. CDR1 DFQATT and CDR2 SNEGSKA come from the germline V gene (reference sequence). The CDR3 has 15 amino acids. The CDR3: CSARPGTGGNQPQHF. The CDR3, as DNA: TGCAGTGCTAGACCGGGGACAGGGGGAAATCAGCCCCAGCATTTT.

The V gene is TRBV5-1, the J gene TRBJ1-1, with TRBD1 matching 7 bases. With 4 bases clipped from V and 5 bases from J, the junction kept 14 bases outside the gene matches. Looked up from germline, CDR1 is SGHRS and CDR2 is YFSETQ. The CDR3 extends over 16 amino acids. CDR3 nucleotide sequence: TGCGCCAGCAGCCCGCAGACAGGGCAAAGGAATACTGAAGCTTTCTTT. Its translation: CASSPQTGQRNTEAFF. The whole variable domain, filled in from reference TRBV5-1 and TRBJ1-1, reads KAGVTQTPRYLIKTRGQQVTLSCSPISGHRSVSWYQQTPGQGLQFLFEYFSETQRNKGNFPGRFSGRQFSNSRSEMNVSTLELGDSALYLCASSPQTGQRNTEAFFGQGTRLTVV.

The V and J genes are TRBV6-5 and TRBJ1-3, with D uncertain. Between the trimmed V and J ends, which lost 2 bases and 7 bases, there was a span of 18 bases. In germline, CDR1 is MNHEY, CDR2 SVGAGI. This CDR3 is 16 amino acids long. CDR3 coding DNA: TGTGCCAGCAGTTACGCCCCGGGAAGCCCCTGGAACACCATATATTTT. It is translated as CASSYAPGSPWNTIYF.

This clonotype was seen repeatedly, ten times or more. This rearrangement joins TRBV24-1 to TRBJ2-1; 7 bases are a match to TRBD2. Trimming cost V 4 bases and J 0 bases; bases outside gene matches: 2. The CDR3 runs to 15 residues. The V gene's germline CDR1 is KGHDR and CDR2 SFDVKD. The CDR3 here is CATSETGGSYNEQFF. CDR3 in DNA: TGTGCCACCAGTGAAACGGGAGGCTCCTACAATGAGCAGTTCTTC.

This clonotype was counted ten times or more. The chain has TRBV7-2 and TRBJ2-3, with D perhaps matching TRBD1 (6 bases). V gave up 3 bases and J gave up 1 base, with 14 bases separating them. Per germline, CDR1 SGHTA and CDR2 FQGNSA. The CDR3 covers 16 residues. CDR3 protein: CASSFTGLGGTDTQYF. In nucleotides, the CDR3 is TGTGCCAGCAGCTTCACAGGGTTGGGGGGCACAGATACGCAGTATTTT.

The gene calls are TRBV7-3 and TRBJ1-3; D unclear. This CDR3 is 15 amino acids long. The V end lost 1 base, the J end lost 0 bases, and 7 bases lay between the germline ends. Germline V gives CDR1 SGHTA, CDR2 FQGTGA. The CDR3 spells CASSLSTNSGNTIYF. CDR3 nucleotide sequence: TGTGCCAGCAGCTTAAGTACCAACTCTGGAAACACCATATATTTT.

This chain uses TRBV20-1 with TRBJ2-4; D remains unclear. CDR3 size: 17 residues. CDR1 is DFQATT, CDR2 SNEGSKA, per germline (reference sequence). Trimming left V 0 bases short and J 0 bases short, with 15 bases between. In DNA form, the CDR3 reads TGCAGTGCTAGAGAGGGCAGAGCCCCTCTAGCCAAAAACATTCAGTACTTC. Translated: CSAREGRAPLAKNIQYF.

This clonotype was observed many times. This sequence joins TRBV7-6 and TRBJ1-1, with D hard to call. V lost 1 base and J 4 bases, leaving 7 bases between the germline ends. The CDR3 is made up of 13 amino acids. Germline V gene lookup returns CDR1 SGHVS and CDR2 FNYEAQ. The CDR3 DNA follows: TGTGCCAGCAGCTTAGGGGCTGTCACTGAAGCTTTCTTT. Amino acids: CASSLGAVTEAFF.

This clonotype is deemed medium-sized. The V and J genes are TRBV27 and TRBJ1-3, with TRBD1 matching over 8 bases. This CDR3 has 15 amino acids. V was clipped by 0 bases and J by 8 bases; unmatched bases: 6. In germline, CDR1 is MNHEY, CDR2 SMNVEV (reference sequence). CDR3 DNA sequence: TGTGCCAGCAGTTTATCTGTGGACAGGGCGGACACCATATATTTT. Amino acid sequence: CASSLSVDRADTIYF.

This clonotype has at least ten counts. The J gene is TRBJ2-1, the V gene TRBV24-1; 9 bases agree with TRBD2. Germline V CDR1 and CDR2: KGHDR, SFDVKD. The CDR3 covers 15 residues. Unmatched junction bases numbered 13, after V lost 9 bases and J lost 8 bases. Here the CDR3 DNA reads TGTGCCACCGCCATCCGCGGCGGGAGGGTATATGAGCAGTTCTTC. It translates to CATAIRGGRVYEQFF.

The V call is TRBV18, the J call TRBJ1-1; D gene uncertain. V lost 0 bases and J 0 bases, leaving 8 bases between the germline ends. Germline V gene sequence: CDR1 KGHSH, CDR2 LQKENI. The CDR3 consists of 15 residues. CDR3: CASSPPSDMNTEAFF. CDR3 DNA: TGTGCCAGCTCACCACCGTCGGATATGAACACTGAAGCTTTCTTT.

The J gene is TRBJ1-1, the V gene TRBV5-1, with 8 nucleotides matching TRBD1. CDR1 SGHRS and CDR2 YFSETQ come from the germline V gene. Losses at the gene ends were 0 bases for V and 6 bases for J; bases not matched to a gene: 10. There are 16 residues in the CDR3. CDR3 bases: TGCGCCAGCAGCTTGGGGGTTCGGACAGGGACGGCTGAAGCTTTCTTT. Protein product: CASSLGVRTGTAEAFF.